This T cell receptor (beta chain) was sequenced for a study of T cells in severe cutaneous drug reactions. Study background: Enrolled patients had probable or definite SJS/TEN or DRESS per RegiSCAR.

The germline CDR1 and CDR2 sequences are MDHEN and SYDVKM. The CDR3 contains 12 residues. The donors had carbamazepine-induced Stevens-Johnson syndrome or toxic epidermal necrolysis. TCR subtype-specific primers in iRepertoire multiplex PCR prepared libraries for bulk and single-cell sequencing. TCRdb re-called the multiplex PCR reads and catalogs CDR3 proteins one per entry, DNA excluded. The sample data list 21,000 or so distinct CDR3 sequences. Sequencing was carried out using PBMCs. This TCR derives from a human donor with toxic epidermal necrolysis, a severe cutaneous drug reaction. This chain uses TRBV28 with TRBJ1-2. Here the CDR3 reads CASSPGPRGYTF.